This T cell receptor beta chain comes out of a study of blood T cell repertoires in COVID-19. Assay used: immunoSEQ multiplex PCR; TCRdb lists only in-frame clones, some missing. Among around 170,000 clones listed, more than 85% were seen once. The V gene's germline CDR1 is SGHRS and CDR2 YFSETQ. V lost 4 bases, J lost 6 bases, and 11 bases stayed unmatched. The CDR3 is 17 amino acids. This sequence joins TRBV5-1 and TRBJ2-2, with 11 bases aligning to TRBD2. The TCR originated in a man in his sixties with COVID-19, enrolled during active disease. Sequences were obtained from peripheral blood. In DNA, the CDR3 is TGCGCCAGCAGCCCAACTAGCGGGGGCCAGGGGGCCGGGGAGCTGTTTTTT. Residues: CASSPTSGGQGAGELFF. The whole variable domain, remainder taken from reference TRBV5-1 and TRBJ2-2, is KAGVTQTPRYLIKTRGQQVTLSCSPISGHRSVSWYQQTPGQGLQFLFEYFSETQRNKGNFPGRFSGRQFSNSRSEMNVSTLELGDSALYLCASSPTSGGQGAGELFFGEGSRLTVL.